These 7 T cell receptor beta chains originate from one sample sequenced in a study of preoperative IRX-2 immunotherapy in early breast cancer. Sequenced by immunoSEQ multiplex PCR; TCRdb stores in-frame clones only, minus some. The sample has approximately 12,000 clones, approximately 91% seen once. Treatment defined: preoperative locoregional IRX-2 cytokine immunotherapy. This specimen was taken from a patient treated with IRX-2 immunotherapy. These TCRs come from a human donor with breast cancer.

The chain has TRBV27 and TRBJ2-6; a possible D gene is TRBD2 (7 bases). The CDR3 is made up of 19 amino acids. Germline CDR1 and CDR2: MNHEY and SMNVEV (reference sequence). The V end was cut by 2 bases, the J end by 0 bases, with 17 bases between. The CDR3 bases are TGTGCCAGCAGTTTACCGGGGGCGTCGGGGGGCTCTGGGGCCAACGTCCTGACTTTC. This codes for CASSLPGASGGSGANVLTF.

The chain recombines TRBV7-6 with TRBJ1-5; D gene uncertain. The CDR3 length is 14 residues. The V end was cut by 1 base, the J end by 5 bases, with 9 bases between. CDR1 and CDR2 (germline): SGHVS, FNYEAQ. CDR3 amino acids: CASSLVSGDQPQHF. DNA of the CDR3: TGTGCCAGCAGCTTAGTCAGTGGGGATCAGCCCCAGCATTTT.

The chain uses TRBV30 and TRBJ1-5; D is unresolved. CDR3 length: 15 residues. Germline V lookup: CDR1 GTSNPN, CDR2 SVGIG (reference sequence). V shed 5 bases and J shed 0 bases, with 14 bases lying between them. CDR3 region: CAWDRGFYSNQPQHF. CDR3 nucleotide sequence: TGTGCCTGGGACCGAGGGTTTTATAGCAATCAGCCCCAGCATTTT.

The chain links TRBV6-5 to TRBJ1-6; D is uncertain. The CDR3 extends over 13 amino acids. The V and J ends lost 7 bases and 9 bases respectively, with 13 bases between them. Germline CDR1 and CDR2: MNHEY and SVGAGI. The CDR3 region has the DNA TGTGCCAGCACTCAGGTTCGCGGTTCACCCCTCCACTTT. It encodes CASTQVRGSPLHF.

DNA for the CDR3: TGTGCCAGCAGTGAAGTTGGGGGAAGCTCCTATAATTCACCCCTCCACTTT. As protein: CASSEVGGSSYNSPLHF. V is TRBV6-1 and J is TRBJ1-6; maybe TRBD1 (5 bases). The V and J ends lost 1 base and 0 bases respectively, with 10 bases between them. This CDR3 contains 17 residues. Germline CDR1 reads MNHNS; CDR2 reads SASEGT.

The chain has TRBV27 and TRBJ1-2, with D possibly TRBD1 on 5 matching bases. The CDR3 is 15 residues long. V lost 4 bases and J 8 bases, leaving 20 bases between the germline ends. The germline V gene encodes CDR1 MNHEY and CDR2 SMNVEV (reference sequence). The CDR3 DNA reads TGTGCCAGCAGTTCAACGACAGCGACTAGTAAAGGCTACACCTTC. This encodes CASSSTTATSKGYTF.

Notes on this clone: Compared with germline, one end of the junction differs, possibly owing to a read error. CDR3 loop: CASSYPTTLMNTEAFF. CDR3 DNA sequence: TGTGCTAGCAGCTACCCTACGACACTAATGAACACTGAAGCTTTCTTT. This chain links TRBV7-7 with TRBJ1-1; no firm D call. Germline V lookup: CDR1 SSHAT, CDR2 FNYEAQ (reference sequence). The CDR3 is 16 residues long. Drawing the rest from reference TRBV7-7 and TRBJ1-1, the complete variable domain is GAGVSQSPRYKVTKRGQDVTLRCDPISSHATLYWYQQALGQGPEFLTYFNYEAQPDKSGLPSDRFSAERPEGSISTLTIQRTEQRDSAMYRCASSYPTTLMNTEAFFGQGTRLTVV.